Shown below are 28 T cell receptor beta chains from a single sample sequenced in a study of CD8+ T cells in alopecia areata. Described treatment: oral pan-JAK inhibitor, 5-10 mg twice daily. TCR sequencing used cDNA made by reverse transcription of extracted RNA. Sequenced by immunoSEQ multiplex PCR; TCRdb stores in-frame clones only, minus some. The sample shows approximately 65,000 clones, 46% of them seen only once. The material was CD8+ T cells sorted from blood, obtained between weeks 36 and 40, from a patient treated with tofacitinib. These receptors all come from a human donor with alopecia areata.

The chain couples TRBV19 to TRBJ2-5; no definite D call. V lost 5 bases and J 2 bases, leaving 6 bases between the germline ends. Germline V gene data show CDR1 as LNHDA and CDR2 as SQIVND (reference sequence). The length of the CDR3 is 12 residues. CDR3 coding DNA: TGTGCCAGTAGTCCCGGACAAGAGACCCAGTACTTC. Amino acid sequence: CASSPGQETQYF.

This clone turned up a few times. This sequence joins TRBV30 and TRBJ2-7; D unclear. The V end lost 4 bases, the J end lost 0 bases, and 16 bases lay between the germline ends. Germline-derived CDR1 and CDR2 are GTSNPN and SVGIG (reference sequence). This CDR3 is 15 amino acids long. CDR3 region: CAWTVPASLSYEQYF. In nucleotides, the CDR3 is TGTGCCTGGACCGTACCGGCCAGCCTCTCCTACGAGCAGTACTTC.

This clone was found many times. CDR3 nucleotide sequence: TGTGCCAGCAGCCTAAAAAATTTCCAATATTCCTACGAGCAGTACTTC. Residues: CASSLKNFQYSYEQYF. The chain combines TRBV28 with TRBJ2-7; D ambiguous. Germline V gene lookup returns CDR1 MDHEN and CDR2 SYDVKM. This CDR3 is built from 16 residues. V lost 6 bases to trimming and J lost 1 base, with 19 bases between them.

CDR3 nucleotide sequence: TGCGCCAGCAGCTCACCCCCACAGGGGCCCTACAATGAGCAGTTCTTC. Protein sequence: CASSSPPQGPYNEQFF. This chain joins TRBV5-1 and TRBJ2-1, with TRBD1 matching 7 bases. V lost 3 bases to trimming and J lost 2 bases; unmatched junction nucleotides: 8. CDR1 and CDR2 from the germline V gene are SGHRS and YFSETQ. This CDR3 region has 16 residues.

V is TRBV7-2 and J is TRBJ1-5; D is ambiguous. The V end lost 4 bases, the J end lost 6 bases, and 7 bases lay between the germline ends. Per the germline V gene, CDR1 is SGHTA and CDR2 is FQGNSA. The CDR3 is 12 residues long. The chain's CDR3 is CASSSGSQPQHF. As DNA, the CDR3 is TGTGCCAGCAGCTCGGGGAGTCAGCCCCAGCATTTT.

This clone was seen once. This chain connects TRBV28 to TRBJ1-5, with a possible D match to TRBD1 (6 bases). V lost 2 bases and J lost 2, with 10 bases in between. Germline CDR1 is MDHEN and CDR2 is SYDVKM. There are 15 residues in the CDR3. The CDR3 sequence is CASSLVRGGNQPQHF. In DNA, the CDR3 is TGTGCCAGCAGTTTAGTCAGGGGTGGCAATCAGCCCCAGCATTTT.

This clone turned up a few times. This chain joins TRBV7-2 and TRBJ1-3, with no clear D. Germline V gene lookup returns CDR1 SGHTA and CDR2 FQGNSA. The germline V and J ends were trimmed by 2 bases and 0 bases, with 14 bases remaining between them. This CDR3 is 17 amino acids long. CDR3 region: CASSLFRSSGSGNTIYF. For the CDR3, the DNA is TGTGCCAGCAGCTTATTTCGGTCGAGTGGCTCTGGAAACACCATATATTTT.

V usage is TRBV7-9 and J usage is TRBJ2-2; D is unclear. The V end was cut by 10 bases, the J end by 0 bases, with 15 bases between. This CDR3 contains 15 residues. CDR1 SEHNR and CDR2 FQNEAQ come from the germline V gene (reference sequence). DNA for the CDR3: TGTGCCACCCCGGCAATAAACTCGAACACCGGGGAGCTGTTTTTT. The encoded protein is CATPAINSNTGELFF.

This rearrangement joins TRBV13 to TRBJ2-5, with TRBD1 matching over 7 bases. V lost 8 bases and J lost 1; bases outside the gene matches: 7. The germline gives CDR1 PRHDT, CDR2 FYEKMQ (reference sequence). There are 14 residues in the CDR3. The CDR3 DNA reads TGTGCCAGCTCCCTCCACAGGGGCCAAGAGACCCAGTACTTC. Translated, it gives CASSLHRGQETQYF.

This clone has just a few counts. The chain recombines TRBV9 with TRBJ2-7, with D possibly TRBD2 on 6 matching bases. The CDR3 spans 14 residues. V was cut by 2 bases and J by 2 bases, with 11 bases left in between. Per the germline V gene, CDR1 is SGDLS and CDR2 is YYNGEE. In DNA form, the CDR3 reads TGTGCCAGCAGCGTCGGGGGAGCGCCCTACGAGCAGTACTTC. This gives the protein CASSVGGAPYEQYF.

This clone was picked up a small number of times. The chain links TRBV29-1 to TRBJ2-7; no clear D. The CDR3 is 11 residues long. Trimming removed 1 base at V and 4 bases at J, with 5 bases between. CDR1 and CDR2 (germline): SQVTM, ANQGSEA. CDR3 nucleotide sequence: TGCAGCGTTGAAGTGGATTACGAGCAGTACTTC. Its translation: CSVEVDYEQYF.

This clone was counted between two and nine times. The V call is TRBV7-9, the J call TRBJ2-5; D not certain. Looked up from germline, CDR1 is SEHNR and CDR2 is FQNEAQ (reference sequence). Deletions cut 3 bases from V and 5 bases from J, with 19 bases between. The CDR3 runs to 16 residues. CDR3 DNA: TGTGCCAGCAGCTTCGCCCCGGGCGCCAGCGCGGAGACCCAGTACTTC. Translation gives CASSFAPGASAETQYF.

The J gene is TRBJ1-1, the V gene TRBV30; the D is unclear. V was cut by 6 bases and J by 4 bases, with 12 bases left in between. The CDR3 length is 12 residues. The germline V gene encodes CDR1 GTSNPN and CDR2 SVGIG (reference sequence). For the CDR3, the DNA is TGTGCCTGTGAACCCTACGGCACTGAAGCTTTCTTT. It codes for CACEPYGTEAFF. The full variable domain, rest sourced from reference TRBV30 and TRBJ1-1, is SQTIHQWPATLVQPVGSPLSLECTVEGTSNPNLYWYRQAAGRGLQLLFYSVGIGQISSEVPQNLSASRPQDRQFILSSKKLLLSDSGFYLCACEPYGTEAFFGQGTRLTVV.

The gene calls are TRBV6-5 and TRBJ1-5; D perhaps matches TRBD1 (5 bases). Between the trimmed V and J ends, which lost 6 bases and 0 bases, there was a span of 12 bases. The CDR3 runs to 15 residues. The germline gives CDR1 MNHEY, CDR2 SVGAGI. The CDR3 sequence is CASRLTGYSNQPQHF. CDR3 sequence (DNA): TGTGCCAGCAGACTAACAGGTTATAGCAATCAGCCCCAGCATTTT.

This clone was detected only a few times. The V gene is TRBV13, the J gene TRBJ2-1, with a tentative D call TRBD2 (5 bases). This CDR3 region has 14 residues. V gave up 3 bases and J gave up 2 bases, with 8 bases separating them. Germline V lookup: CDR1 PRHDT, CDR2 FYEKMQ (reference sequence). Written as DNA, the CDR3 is TGTGCCAGCAGCTTGCCAGCGGCCTACAATGAGCAGTTCTTC. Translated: CASSLPAAYNEQFF.

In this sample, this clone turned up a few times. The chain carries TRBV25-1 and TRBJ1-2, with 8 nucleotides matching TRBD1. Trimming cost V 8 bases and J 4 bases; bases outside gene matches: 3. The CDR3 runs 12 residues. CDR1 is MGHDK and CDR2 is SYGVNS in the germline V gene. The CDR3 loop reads CASGQGFYGYTF. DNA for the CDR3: TGTGCCAGCGGACAGGGATTCTATGGCTACACCTTC.

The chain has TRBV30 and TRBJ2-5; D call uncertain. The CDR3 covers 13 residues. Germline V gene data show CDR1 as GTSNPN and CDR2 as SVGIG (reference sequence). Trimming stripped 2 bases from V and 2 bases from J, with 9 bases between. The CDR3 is CAWSLDIQETQYF. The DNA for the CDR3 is TGTGCCTGGAGTCTCGACATACAAGAGACCCAGTACTTC.

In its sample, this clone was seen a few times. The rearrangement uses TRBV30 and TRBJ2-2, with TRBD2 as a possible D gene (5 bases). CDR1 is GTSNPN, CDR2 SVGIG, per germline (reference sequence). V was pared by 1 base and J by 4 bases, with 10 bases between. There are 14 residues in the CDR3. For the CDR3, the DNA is TGTGCCTGGAGTGGGGGTGCGGGCACCGGGGAGCTGTTTTTT. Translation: CAWSGGAGTGELFF.

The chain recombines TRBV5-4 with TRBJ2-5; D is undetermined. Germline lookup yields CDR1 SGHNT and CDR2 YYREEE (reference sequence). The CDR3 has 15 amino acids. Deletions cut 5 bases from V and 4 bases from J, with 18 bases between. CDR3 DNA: TGTGCCAGCAGTCCCGAATCCCCACCGAGAGAGACCCAGTACTTC. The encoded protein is CASSPESPPRETQYF.

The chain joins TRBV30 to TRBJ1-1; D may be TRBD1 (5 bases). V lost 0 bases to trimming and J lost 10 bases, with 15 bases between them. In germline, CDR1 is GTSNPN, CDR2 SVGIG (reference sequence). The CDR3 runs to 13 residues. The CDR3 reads CAWSVMAGQRAFF. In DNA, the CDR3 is TGTGCCTGGAGTGTAATGGCAGGACAAAGAGCTTTCTTT. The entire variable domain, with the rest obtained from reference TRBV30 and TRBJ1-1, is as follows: SQTIHQWPATLVQPVGSPLSLECTVEGTSNPNLYWYRQAAGRGLQLLFYSVGIGQISSEVPQNLSASRPQDRQFILSSKKLLLSDSGFYLCAWSVMAGQRAFFGQGTRLTVV.

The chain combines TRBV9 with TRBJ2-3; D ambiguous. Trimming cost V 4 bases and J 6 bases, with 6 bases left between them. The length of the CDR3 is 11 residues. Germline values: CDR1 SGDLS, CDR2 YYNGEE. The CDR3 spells CASSNSDTQYF. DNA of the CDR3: TGTGCCAGCAGCAATAGTGATACGCAGTATTTT.

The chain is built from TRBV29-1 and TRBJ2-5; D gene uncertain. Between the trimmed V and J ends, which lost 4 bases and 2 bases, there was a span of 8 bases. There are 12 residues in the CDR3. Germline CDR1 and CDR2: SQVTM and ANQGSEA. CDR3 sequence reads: CSVAAEQETQYF. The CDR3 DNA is TGCAGCGTTGCGGCTGAGCAAGAGACCCAGTACTTC.

CDR3 sequence: CASSRPNQPQHF. In nucleotides, the CDR3 is TGTGCCAGCAGCCGCCCAAATCAGCCCCAGCATTTT. V is TRBV7-9 and J is TRBJ1-5, with D unclear. V was trimmed by 5 bases and J by 4 bases, leaving 6 bases between them. CDR1 and CDR2 from the germline V gene are SEHNR and FQNEAQ (reference sequence). The CDR3 loop spans 12 amino acids.

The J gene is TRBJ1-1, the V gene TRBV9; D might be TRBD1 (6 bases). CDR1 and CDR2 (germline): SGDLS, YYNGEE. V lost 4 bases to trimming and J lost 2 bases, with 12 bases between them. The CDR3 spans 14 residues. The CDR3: CASSPGHLNTEAFF. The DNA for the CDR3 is TGTGCCAGCAGCCCGGGACACCTCAACACTGAAGCTTTCTTT.

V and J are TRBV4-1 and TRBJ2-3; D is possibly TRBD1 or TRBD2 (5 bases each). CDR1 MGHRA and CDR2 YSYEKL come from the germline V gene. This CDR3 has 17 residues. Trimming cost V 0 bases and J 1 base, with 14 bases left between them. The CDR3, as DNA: TGCGCCAGCAGCCAAGAAGGGACCGGATGGGGCACAGATACGCAGTATTTT. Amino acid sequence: CASSQEGTGWGTDTQYF.

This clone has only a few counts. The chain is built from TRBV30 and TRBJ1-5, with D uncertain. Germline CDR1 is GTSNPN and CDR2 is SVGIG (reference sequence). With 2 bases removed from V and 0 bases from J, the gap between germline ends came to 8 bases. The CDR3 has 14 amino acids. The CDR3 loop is CAWSFDGSNQPQHF. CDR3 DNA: TGTGCCTGGAGTTTCGACGGTAGCAATCAGCCCCAGCATTTT.

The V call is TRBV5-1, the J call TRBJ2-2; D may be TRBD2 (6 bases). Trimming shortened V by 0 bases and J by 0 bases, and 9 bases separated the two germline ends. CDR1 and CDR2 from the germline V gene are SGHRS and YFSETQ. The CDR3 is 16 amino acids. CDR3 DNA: TGCGCCAGCAGCTTGGCGGGGGTGGCGAACACCGGGGAGCTGTTTTTT. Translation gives CASSLAGVANTGELFF.

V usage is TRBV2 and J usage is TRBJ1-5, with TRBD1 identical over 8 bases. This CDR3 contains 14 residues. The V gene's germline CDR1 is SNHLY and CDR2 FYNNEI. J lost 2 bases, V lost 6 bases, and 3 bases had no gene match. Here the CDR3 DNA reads TGTGCCAGCAGGACAGGGGCCCGCAATCAGCCCCAGCATTTT. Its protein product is CASRTGARNQPQHF.